This paragraph covers one TCR beta chain sequence. It has no known antigen specificity. Nothing much larger sits one base from this clone, and base qualities are not available. From the cysteine up to the phenylalanine, the CDR3 has a length of 13 residues. The sequence is cut down to CDR3 DNA, 39 bases in frame from base 1. The V end loses 2 bases and the J end loses 4 bases, and a stretch of 8 bases separates them. Reading the germline V gene gives CDR1 MDHEN and CDR2 SYDVKM. Libraries came from the immunoSEQ multiplex PCR assay. TCRdb retrieved this table from immuneACCESS and kept in-frame rearrangements only. Not all clones are present; in checked studies, unresolved V genes account for under half, and no reason is known for the remainder. Across this sample there are 90,000 to 110,000 clones, with about four fifths seen only once. The ten biggest clones cover around 14% of the sample. The sample is drawn from a study of control samples from healthy donors and cancer patients (dated by TCRdb to 2020 to 2021).

Material for sequencing was blood. The chain links TRBV28 with TRBJ1-2; the D segment could be TRBD1, given 5 matching bases. The sequence was collected from a woman between 50 and 59 years old in good health. The CDR3 region reads CASSLITGYGYTF. The DNA reads TGTGCCAGCAGTTTAATTACAGGCTATGGCTACACCTTC.